Listed below are T cell receptor beta chains from one sample, sequenced in a study of T-cell memory formation after mild COVID-19. TCRdb itself ran the 5' RACE reads through MiXCR, one entry per CDR3 protein. Of approximately 150,000 distinct CDR3 sequences in the sample, around 13% were seen once. Sequenced material: PBMCs or a T cell subset sorted from them (not recorded which). The receptors here all came from a young man who had mild COVID-19 (a few samples of this study predate the infection). Cell type and time point are not known. Both conserved end residues are part of each CDR3. The D gene is left open where the match is weak. The listing skips clone size in some rows; elsewhere it reads once, few, many or a size class.

v_gene,len,abundance,d_gene,j_gene,CDR3aa,CDR3nt
TRBV19,13,few,TRBD1,TRBJ1-2,CASSERDRDRYTF,TGTGCCAGTAGTGAACGGGACAGGGATCGCTACACCTTC
TRBV5-1,13,many,-,TRBJ2-5,CASSFGGGETQYF,TGTGCCAGCAGCTTCGGGGGTGGGGAGACCCAGTACTTC
TRBV6-5,16,-,-,TRBJ1-2,CASSYSSDLGYYGYTF,TGTGCCAGCAGTTACTCCTCCGACTTGGGATACTATGGCTACACCTTC
TRBV11-2,15,many,-,TRBJ2-2,CASSLLGGGTGELFF,TGTGCCAGCAGCTTATTAGGGGGAGGGACCGGGGAGCTGTTTTTT
TRBV27,15,-,-,TRBJ2-3,CASSRDGLSTDTQYF,TGTGCCAGCAGTCGGGACGGGTTGTCCACAGATACGCAGTATTTT
TRBV30,13,few,-,TRBJ2-2,CAWSVQAAGELFF,TGTGCCTGGAGTGTACAGGCTGCCGGGGAGCTGTTTTTT
TRBV7-9,13,-,TRBD1,TRBJ1-2,CASSTRQGESYTF,TGTGCCAGCTCCACCCGACAGGGGGAAAGCTACACCTTC
TRBV19,11,-,-,TRBJ2-7,CASATAYEQYF,TGTGCCAGTGCGACGGCCTACGAGCAGTACTTC
TRBV5-1,14,-,-,TRBJ2-3,CASRPGLRTDTQYF,TGCGCCAGCCGCCCCGGCCTCCGCACAGATACGCAGTATTTT
TRBV20-1,14,few,-,TRBJ2-5,CSASQPGTKETQYF,TGCAGTGCTAGCCAGCCCGGGACCAAAGAGACCCAGTACTTC
TRBV6-4,13,many,-,TRBJ1-5,CASSDEGIQPQHF,TGTGCCAGCAGTGACGAGGGGATTCAGCCCCAGCATTTT
TRBV10-1,16,-,-,TRBJ1-3,CASSLDPTPRGNTIYF,TGCGCCAGCAGCCTAGATCCGACCCCACGAGGAAACACCATATATTTT
TRBV15,13,many,TRBD1,TRBJ1-4,CATSGQGWEKLFF,TGTGCCACCAGCGGACAGGGTTGGGAAAAACTGTTTTTT
TRBV4-3,13,few,-,TRBJ1-4,CASGGGGGEKLFF,TGCGCCAGCGGCGGGGGCGGCGGTGAAAAACTGTTTTTT
TRBV28,15,once,-,TRBJ1-3,CASSLNMEPGNTIYF,TGTGCCAGCAGTTTAAACATGGAGCCTGGAAACACCATATATTTT
TRBV12-3/TRBV12-4,13,few,-,TRBJ1-1,CASSFARDTEAFF,TGTGCCAGCAGTTTCGCTAGGGACACTGAAGCTTTCTTT
TRBV9,17,few,-,TRBJ2-6,CASSVGAGPSGANVLTF,TGTGCCAGCAGCGTAGGGGCAGGACCCTCTGGGGCCAACGTCCTGACTTTC
TRBV6-2/TRBV6-3,17,-,TRBD2,TRBJ2-5,CASSYGLAGGLKETQYF,TGTGCCAGCAGTTACGGGCTAGCGGGGGGGCTGAAGGAGACCCAGTACTTC